The 18 T cell receptor beta chains presented below share a single source sample, sequenced in a study of T cells in Graves' hyperthyroidism and ophthalmopathy. Amplified regions were TCR beta CDR3 sequences from RNA transcripts. Initially, a first-round RT-PCR of the TCR CDR3 employed the HTBI primer set. MiXCR was run by TCRdb on the multiplex PCR reads, yielding one entry per CDR3 protein. The sample shows about 52,000 distinct CDR3 sequences, less than 60% of them seen only once. The specimen was blood. The receptor set was obtained from a woman in her fifties or sixties with Graves' ophthalmopathy.

This clonotype was counted at least ten times. The chain uses TRBV7-4 and TRBJ2-3; D possibly corresponds to TRBD2 (5 bases). This CDR3 is 15 amino acids long. V dropped 3 bases and J dropped 2 bases, with 12 bases sitting between them. The germline V gene encodes CDR1 SGHVT and CDR2 SQSDAQ. CDR3 nucleotides: TGTGCCAGCAGCTTGGTTCGTGACTACACAGATACGCAGTATTTT. It is translated as CASSLVRDYTDTQYF. Together with reference TRBV7-4 and TRBJ2-3, the CDR3 gives the full variable domain: GAGVSQSPRYKVAKRGRDVALRCDSISGHVTLYWYRQTLGQGSEVLTYSQSDAQRDKSGRPSGRFSAERPERSVSTLKIQRTEQGDSAVYLCASSLVRDYTDTQYFGPGTRLTVL.

This sequence joins TRBV5-1 and TRBJ1-2, with D maybe TRBD1 (6 bases). Germline lookup yields CDR1 SGHRS and CDR2 YFSETQ. Trimming removed 1 base from V and 5 bases from J, with 12 bases in between. The CDR3 spans 14 residues. The CDR3 DNA reads TGCGCCAGCAGCTTGAGGGCAGGGGATTATGGCTACACCTTC. Translated: CASSLRAGDYGYTF.

At least ten counts were recorded for this clonotype. The rearrangement links TRBV4-1 to TRBJ2-3; 8 bases fit TRBD2. The trim removed 1 base at V and 1 base at J, leaving 7 bases unmatched. CDR1 and CDR2 from the germline V gene are MGHRA and YSYEKL. The CDR3 sequence is 17 residues long. Here the CDR3 reads CASSQVGPAGGTDTQYF. Here the CDR3 DNA reads TGCGCCAGCAGCCAAGTGGGGCCAGCGGGGGGCACAGATACGCAGTATTTT.

This clonotype was recorded many times. The V gene is TRBV19, the J gene TRBJ2-2; TRBD2 aligns across 13 bases. CDR3 size: 18 residues. Germline V gives CDR1 LNHDA, CDR2 SQIVND (reference sequence). The junction had 1 base not matched to a gene; V was cut back by 0 bases and J by 0 bases. The CDR3 region is CASSIELAGGPNTGELFF. The CDR3 nucleotides are TGTGCCAGTAGTATAGAACTAGCGGGAGGGCCGAACACCGGGGAGCTGTTTTTT.

Many counts were recorded for this clonotype. The V and J genes are TRBV3-1 and TRBJ2-7; no clear D gene. Germline CDR1 is LGHDT and CDR2 is YNNKEL (reference sequence). The CDR3 is made up of 12 amino acids. V was pared by 0 bases and J by 6 bases, with 6 bases between. Here the CDR3 reads CASSQDTSEQYF. In DNA form, the CDR3 reads TGTGCCAGCAGCCAAGACACGAGCGAGCAGTACTTC.

This clonotype was detected ten times or more. The chain links TRBV24-1 to TRBJ2-3; D is possibly TRBD2 (5 bases). V shed 3 bases and J shed 0 bases, with 9 bases lying between them. The germline gives CDR1 KGHDR, CDR2 SFDVKD. This CDR3 is 15 amino acids long. The CDR3 DNA reads as TGTGCCACCAGTGATAAACTAGTTAGCACAGATACGCAGTATTTT. Protein: CATSDKLVSTDTQYF.

At least ten counts were recorded for this clonotype. The chain uses TRBV20-1 and TRBJ2-7, with D perhaps assigned TRBD1 or TRBD2 (5 bases each). The germline gives CDR1 DFQATT, CDR2 SNEGSKA (reference sequence). The V and J ends lost 1 base and 0 bases respectively, with 28 bases between them. The length of the CDR3 is 20 residues. CDR3 DNA sequence: TGCAGTGCTAGAGGAGGAGGTATTTTAGGGGCAGGCATCAACTCCTACGAGCAGTACTTC. Protein product: CSARGGGILGAGINSYEQYF.

CDR3 nucleotide sequence: TGCAGCGTTGAAGAACTAGCGGGAGGGCCAGATACGCAGTATTTT. Translating gives CSVEELAGGPDTQYF. The chain has TRBV29-1 and TRBJ2-3; TRBD2 matches at 13 bases. Trimming cost V 0 bases and J 4 bases; bases outside gene matches: 1. Germline CDR1 is SQVTM and CDR2 is ANQGSEA. The CDR3 is 15 amino acids.

This clonotype was observed many times. This chain links TRBV9 with TRBJ2-5, with a possible D match to TRBD1 (6 bases). This CDR3 has 15 amino acids. Per germline, CDR1 SGDLS and CDR2 YYNGEE. Trimming pared 1 base from V and 4 bases from J, leaving 14 bases between. The CDR3 loop is CASSVSGAGGETQYF. CDR3 DNA sequence: TGTGCCAGCAGCGTATCAGGGGCTGGAGGAGAGACCCAGTACTTC.

This clonotype is a singleton in its sample. At one boundary the junction diverges from the germline segment, which might be a read error. V gene TRBV9 combines with J gene TRBJ2-5; no clear D gene. CDR3 length: 15 residues. Germline-derived CDR1 and CDR2 are SGDLS and YYNGEE. Written as DNA, the CDR3 is TGTGCCAGCAGCGTCGGATTGGGCTTCCAAGAGACCCGGTACTTC. Translated, it gives CASSVGLGFQETRYF. Full variable domain (missing parts from reference TRBV9 and TRBJ2-5): DSGVTQTPKHLITATGQRVTLRCSPRSGDLSVYWYQQSLDQGLQFLIQYYNGEERAKGNILERFSAQQFPDLHSELNLSSLELGDSALYFCASSVGLGFQETRYFGPGTRLLVL.

This clonotype was seen at least ten times. V and J are TRBV20-1 and TRBJ2-5; TRBD2 agrees at 8 bases. Germline V CDR1 and CDR2: DFQATT, SNEGSKA (reference sequence). The CDR3 totals 15 residues. Germline trimming cut 4 bases from V and 1 base from J; bases unmatched to any gene: 8. The chain's CDR3 is CSAKNYRGGQETQYF. As DNA, the CDR3 is TGCAGTGCTAAAAACTACCGGGGGGGCCAAGAGACCCAGTACTTC.

This clonotype was seen at least ten times. This chain uses TRBV28 with TRBJ1-2; tentative D call: TRBD1 (5 bases). Germline lookup yields CDR1 MDHEN and CDR2 SYDVKM. This CDR3 has 12 amino acids. The ends were cut back, 7 bases at V and 6 bases at J, with 12 bases in the middle. The DNA for the CDR3 is TGTGCCAGCAATAGGGGTAGGGATGGCTACACCTTC. It yields the protein CASNRGRDGYTF.

This chain's CDR3 is CSARPPAVKTDTQYF. The CDR3 DNA reads TGCAGTGCTAGACCACCCGCCGTGAAGACGGATACGCAGTATTTT. This chain uses TRBV20-1 with TRBJ2-3, with D unresolved. CDR1 is DFQATT and CDR2 is SNEGSKA in the germline V gene (reference sequence). The V end lost 2 bases, the J end lost 6 bases, and 18 bases lay between the germline ends. The CDR3 spans 15 residues.

This clonotype was counted ten times or more. This clone may be a read error of a much larger clone one base away. The V call is TRBV29-1, the J call TRBJ2-7, with 8 positions matching TRBD1. The CDR3 totals 12 residues. Germline V CDR1 and CDR2: SQVTM, ANQGSEA. J gave up 6 bases and V 5 bases, and 6 bases lay outside the gene matches. The CDR3 coding sequence is TGCAGCGTTCCCGGGACAGGCGGCGAGCAGTACTTC. Translation gives CSVPGTGGEQYF.

J is TRBJ2-7 and V is TRBV25-1; either TRBD1 or TRBD2 may fit D (5 bases each). This CDR3 is 10 amino acids long. Trimming took off 8 bases at V and 3 bases at J, with 5 bases between the two ends. Germline CDR1 MGHDK, CDR2 SYGVNS. In DNA form, the CDR3 reads TGTGCCAGCGGGGGCTACGAGCAGTACTTC. It encodes CASGGYEQYF.

With regard to this clonotype: One base away lies a much larger clone, so this may be a sequencing read error. The chain is built from TRBV28 and TRBJ2-5, with 11 bases identical to TRBD2. The germline V gene encodes CDR1 MDHEN and CDR2 SYDVKM. The CDR3 spans 15 residues. CDR3 amino acids: CASSLWTSGEEAQYF. CDR3 DNA: TGTGCCAGCAGTTTATGGACTAGCGGGGAAGAGGCCCAGTACTTC.

This clonotype appeared a few times. The chain uses TRBV18 and TRBJ1-1, with 7 positions matching TRBD1. With 4 bases clipped from V and 11 bases from J, the junction kept 7 bases outside the gene matches. Germline V gene lookup returns CDR1 KGHSH and CDR2 LQKENI. This CDR3 is 12 amino acids long. CDR3 in DNA: TGTGCCAGCTCACGTCAGGGGGTCGAGGCTTTCTTT. Translated: CASSRQGVEAFF.

Worth noting for this clonotype: The CDR3 end shows no conserved phenylalanine or tryptophan, and so a read error is likely. The DNA is omitted, as the CDR3 cannot be located on it reliably, and the CDR3 follows TCRdb's listing. This chain uses TRBV10-1 with TRBJ1-1. The CDR3 is made up of 8 amino acids, end residues included. Germline assignment: CDR1 WNHNN and CDR2 SYGVQD (reference sequence). CDR3: CASSQTSG.